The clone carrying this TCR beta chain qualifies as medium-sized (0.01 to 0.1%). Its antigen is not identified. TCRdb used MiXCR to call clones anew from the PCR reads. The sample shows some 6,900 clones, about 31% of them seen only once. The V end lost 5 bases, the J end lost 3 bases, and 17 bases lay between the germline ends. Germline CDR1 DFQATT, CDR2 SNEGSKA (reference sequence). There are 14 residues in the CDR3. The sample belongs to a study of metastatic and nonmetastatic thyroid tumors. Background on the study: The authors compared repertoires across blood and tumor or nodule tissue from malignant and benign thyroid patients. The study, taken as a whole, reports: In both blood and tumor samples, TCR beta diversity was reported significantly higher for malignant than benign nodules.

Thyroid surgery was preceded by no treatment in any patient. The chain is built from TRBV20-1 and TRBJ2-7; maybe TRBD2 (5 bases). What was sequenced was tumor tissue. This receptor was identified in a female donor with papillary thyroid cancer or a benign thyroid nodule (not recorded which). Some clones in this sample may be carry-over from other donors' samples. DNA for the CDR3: TGCAGTGCTGGAGCGGCCTTCCCCGACTACGAGCAGTACTTC. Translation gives CSAGAAFPDYEQYF.